The 21 T cell receptor beta chains listed next were all sequenced from one sample in a study of T-cell reconstitution after alpha-beta-depleted transplantation in children. This sample's TCRbeta library carried unique molecular identifier barcodes. TCRdb recomputed calls from the PCR reads with MiXCR, one row per CDR3 protein. Of around 580,000 distinct CDR3 sequences listed, about a quarter were seen once; the top ten hold 30% to 40%. Sequenced material: PBMCs, taken before TCRalphabeta/CD19-depleted stem cell transplant. These receptors were taken from a boy younger than two with Wiskott-Aldrich syndrome, due to receive a stem cell transplant.

This clonotype appeared a few times. The CDR3 DNA is TGTGCCAGCAGTAGGGACAGGGGGCTCCCCTCCTCCTACGAGCAGTACTTC. Its translation is CASSRDRGLPSSYEQYF. The chain is built from TRBV12-3 or TRBV12-4 and TRBJ2-7; 12 bases align to TRBD1. V gave up 5 bases and J gave up 0 bases; unmatched junction bases: 8. CDR3 length equals 17 residues.

This clonotype turned up a few times. The chain employs TRBV10-3 and TRBJ2-7; 10 positions match TRBD2. Unmatched junction bases numbered 7, after V lost 3 bases and J lost 5 bases. The CDR3 is 15 amino acids. The germline CDR1 and CDR2 sequences are ENHRY and SYGVKD. The CDR3 coding sequence is TGTGCCATCAGTGATAAGGGACTAGCGATCAACGAGCAGTACTTC. Its protein is CAISDKGLAINEQYF.

The gene calls are TRBV6-5 and TRBJ2-2; 7 bases align to TRBD1. Germline-derived CDR1 and CDR2 are MNHEY and SVGAGI. The junction had 1 base not matched to a gene; V was cut back by 6 bases and J by 6 bases. CDR3 size: 12 residues. CDR3 sequence (DNA): TGTGCCAGCAGCAGGGGGTCCGGGGAGCTGTTTTTT. Translating it yields CASSRGSGELFF.

This clonotype appeared a few times. The V and J genes are TRBV5-6 and TRBJ2-5, with D hard to call. Trimming stripped 2 bases from V and 2 bases from J, with 10 bases between. The CDR3 is 14 amino acids. The germline V gene encodes CDR1 SGHDT and CDR2 YYEEEE. CDR3 in amino acids: CASSFTGRQETQYF. DNA for the CDR3: TGTGCCAGCAGCTTTACCGGACGGCAAGAGACCCAGTACTTC.

The CDR3 bases are TGCGCCAGCAGCCGGATTGGACTGACAACCTACTCTGGGGCCAACGTCCTGACTTTC. Its protein is CASSRIGLTTYSGANVLTF. The J gene is TRBJ2-6, the V gene TRBV4-1; D perhaps matches TRBD2 (5 bases). With 4 bases removed from V and 0 bases from J, the gap between germline ends came to 19 bases. Germline loops: CDR1 MGHRA, CDR2 YSYEKL. The CDR3 runs to 19 residues.

This chain uses TRBV5-1 with TRBJ2-7; D may be TRBD1 or TRBD2 (5 bases each). The length of the CDR3 is 13 residues. Germline V gives CDR1 SGHRS, CDR2 YFSETQ. Between the trimmed V and J ends, which lost 3 bases and 3 bases, there was a span of 10 bases. The CDR3 nucleotides read TGCGCCAGCAGCTCCGGGGACGGCTACGAGCAGTACTTC. As protein: CASSSGDGYEQYF.

This clonotype has only one observation. The chain has TRBV5-6 and TRBJ2-2; 8 bases fit TRBD1. CDR1 is SGHDT and CDR2 is YYEEEE in the germline V gene. This CDR3 region has 14 residues. Trimming at V came to 3 bases and at J to 8 bases, leaving 6 bases not matched to a gene. CDR3 amino acids: CASSSDRGIGELFF. The CDR3 DNA reads as TGTGCCAGCAGCTCAGACAGGGGCATAGGGGAGCTGTTTTTT.

The chain recombines TRBV5-1 with TRBJ2-3; 9 bases align to TRBD1. The V and J ends lost 7 bases and 3 bases, in that order; junction bases with no gene match: 9. The CDR3 is 15 amino acids. CDR1 and CDR2 (germline): SGHRS, YFSETQ. CDR3 region: CASHSGTGITDTQYF. For the CDR3, the DNA is TGCGCCAGCCATTCCGGGACAGGGATAACAGATACGCAGTATTTT.

The rearrangement links TRBV5-1 to TRBJ2-7; 8 nucleotides align to TRBD2. V was pared by 5 bases and J by 2 bases, with 3 bases of the junction left unmatched. CDR3 length: 13 amino acids. CDR1 SGHRS and CDR2 YFSETQ come from the germline V gene. DNA of the CDR3: TGCGCCAGCAGGGCGGGGGGCGCCTACGAGCAGTACTTC. It yields the protein CASRAGGAYEQYF.

The chain couples TRBV5-1 to TRBJ1-2; 7 bases map to TRBD1. The V and J ends lost 0 bases and 5 bases, in that order; junction bases with no gene match: 7. The CDR3 has 15 amino acids. CDR1 is SGHRS, CDR2 YFSETQ, per germline. The CDR3 nucleotides read TGCGCCAGCAGCTTGGTAACAGACAGGGTATATGGCTACACCTTC. Translated, it gives CASSLVTDRVYGYTF. Complete variable domain (other parts from reference TRBV5-1 and TRBJ1-2): KAGVTQTPRYLIKTRGQQVTLSCSPISGHRSVSWYQQTPGQGLQFLFEYFSETQRNKGNFPGRFSGRQFSNSRSEMNVSTLELGDSALYLCASSLVTDRVYGYTFGSGTRLTVV.

The V gene is TRBV15, the J gene TRBJ2-3; 9 nucleotides agree with TRBD2. V gave up 3 bases and J gave up 4 bases; unmatched junction bases: 5. The CDR3 has 15 amino acids. Germline V gene lookup returns CDR1 LNHNV and CDR2 YYDKDF (reference sequence). CDR3 region: CATSSSGSSADTQYF. DNA of the CDR3: TGTGCCACCAGCAGTAGCGGGAGTAGTGCAGATACGCAGTATTTT.

Only a few counts were recorded for this clonotype. The chain links TRBV12-3 or TRBV12-4 to TRBJ2-5; D is possibly TRBD2 (6 bases). The ends were cut back, 3 bases at V and 4 bases at J, with 18 bases in the middle. The CDR3 length is 16 residues. CDR3 bases: TGTGCCAGCAGTTTTCTTGGGATTAGCGGATTAGAGACCCAGTACTTC. Translating gives CASSFLGISGLETQYF.

The chain carries TRBV24-1 and TRBJ2-3; D is ambiguous. V was shortened by 7 bases and J by 1 base, with 17 bases between the two germline ends. The CDR3 runs to 16 residues. The germline CDR1 and CDR2 sequences are KGHDR and SFDVKD. CDR3 loop: CATSPGGLKGTDTQYF. CDR3 in DNA: TGTGCCACCAGCCCCGGCGGTCTTAAGGGCACAGATACGCAGTATTTT.

This clonotype was seen a few times. The chain carries TRBV29-1 and TRBJ1-1; D is ambiguous. CDR1 SQVTM and CDR2 ANQGSEA come from the germline V gene. The V and J ends lost 6 bases and 0 bases respectively, with 11 bases between them. The CDR3 covers 13 residues. CDR3 bases: TGCAGCGTAGGGAAGATGATGAACACTGAAGCTTTCTTT. As protein: CSVGKMMNTEAFF.

The sample holds a few counts of this clonotype. The CDR3 sequence is CASSPGTASTDTQYF. In DNA, the CDR3 is TGTGCCAGCAGTCCCGGGACGGCTAGCACAGATACGCAGTATTTT. The chain employs TRBV7-9 and TRBJ2-3; D is perhaps TRBD1 or TRBD2 (5 bases each). This CDR3 contains 15 residues. The ends were cut back, 6 bases at V and 0 bases at J, with 13 bases in the middle. The V gene's germline CDR1 is SEHNR and CDR2 FQNEAQ (reference sequence).

This clonotype was seen a handful of times. The chain is built from TRBV27 and TRBJ1-2; 8 bases map to TRBD1. The V and J ends lost 2 bases and 8 bases, in that order; junction bases with no gene match: 10. The CDR3 loop spans 15 amino acids. The germline V gene has CDR1 MNHEY and CDR2 SMNVEV (reference sequence). The CDR3 sequence is CASSLRDRSPWGYTF. CDR3 sequence (DNA): TGTGCCAGCAGTTTAAGGGACAGGAGCCCTTGGGGCTACACCTTC.

The V and J genes are TRBV12-3 or TRBV12-4 and TRBJ2-4; 7 bases line up with TRBD2. Trimming cost V 6 bases and J 7 bases; bases outside gene matches: 6. The length of the CDR3 is 13 residues. CDR3 loop: CASSRTRENIQYF. The CDR3 coding sequence is TGTGCCAGCAGCCGGACTAGAGAGAACATTCAGTACTTC.

CDR3 residues: CASSLNEGGRETQYF. In nucleotides, the CDR3 is TGTGCCAGCAGTTTAAATGAGGGGGGTCGAGAGACCCAGTACTTC. The chain carries TRBV28 and TRBJ2-5, with D perhaps given as TRBD1 or TRBD2 (6 bases each). Germline loops: CDR1 MDHEN, CDR2 SYDVKM. The V gene lost 2 bases and the J gene lost 4 bases, with 14 bases spanning the gap. This CDR3 spans 15 amino acids.

This chain joins TRBV7-2 and TRBJ1-4, with 7 nucleotides matching TRBD1. The germline V gene has CDR1 SGHTA and CDR2 FQGNSA. The trim removed 1 base at V and 8 bases at J, leaving 4 bases unmatched. CDR3 size: 14 residues. The CDR3 nucleotides are TGTGCCAGCAGCTTAGTAGGGGGCCGGGAAAAACTGTTTTTT. This codes for CASSLVGGREKLFF.

The sample holds a few counts of this clonotype. The chain carries TRBV27 and TRBJ2-1; the D gene is possibly TRBD2 (5 bases). The V end lost 5 bases, the J end lost 8 bases, and 13 bases lay between the germline ends. The CDR3 totals 13 residues. The germline V gene encodes CDR1 MNHEY and CDR2 SMNVEV (reference sequence). The CDR3 region has the DNA TGTGCCAGCAGTGAGGAGGCCCCGGATGAGCAGTTCTTC. Residues: CASSEEAPDEQFF.

This clonotype was seen a few times. V gene TRBV18 combines with J gene TRBJ2-7, with D perhaps matching TRBD1 (6 bases). Germline values: CDR1 KGHSH, CDR2 LQKENI. This CDR3 is built from 13 residues. The V end was cut by 3 bases, the J end by 4 bases, with 10 bases between. The CDR3 DNA is TGTGCCAGCTCACCCTGGCAGGGGTACGAGCAGTACTTC. Residues: CASSPWQGYEQYF. Variable domain in full (rest from reference TRBV18 and TRBJ2-7): NAGVMQNPRHLVRRRGQEARLRCSPMKGHSHVYWYRQLPEEGLKFMVYLQKENIIDESGMPKERFSAEFPKEGPSILRIQQVVRGDSAAYFCASSPWQGYEQYFGPGTRLTVT.